This T cell receptor beta chain was captured by sequencing in a study of T cells in Graves' hyperthyroidism and ophthalmopathy. CDR3 size: 13 residues. The trim removed 5 bases at V and 6 bases at J, leaving 5 bases unmatched. Looked up from germline, CDR1 is SGHTA and CDR2 is FQGNSA. Amplification of TCR beta CDR3 regions used RNA as the template. First-round RT-PCR of the TCR CDR3 relied on the HTBI primer set. TCRdb independently ran MiXCR on the multiplex PCR reads; one entry per CDR3 protein. Among roughly 560,000 distinct CDR3 sequences listed, approximately 15% were seen once. There are many counts of this clonotype. Its target is unknown. Ophthalmopathy patients all had a Clinical Activity Score of at least 3, a NOSPECS grade of at least 4 and disease under 3 months old. Regarding the study as a whole: The model's output predicted ophthalmopathy at a median of 6.5 months prior to onset.

Sequenced sample: blood. J is TRBJ2-7 and V is TRBV7-2; TRBD1 matches 9 bases. This receptor was identified in a woman aged 40 to 50 with Graves' ophthalmopathy. The CDR3 spells CASSTGQGTEQYF. Here the CDR3 DNA reads TGTGCCAGCAGCACTGGACAGGGGACCGAGCAGTACTTC.